This T cell receptor beta chain was retrieved from a study of blood T cell repertoires in COVID-19. Study-level information: Whether acute or convalescent, the COVID-19 samples came from the United States, Italy and Spain. Nucleic acid was either cDNA or gDNA, and it came from T cells, B-cell-depleted T cells, or PBMCs.

Original processing notes: The assay estimated nucleated cells by amplifying reference gene primers. Data came from immunoSEQ multiplex PCR; TCRdb stores just in-frame clones and leaves some out. Clonal size and the V and J genes are those of that table, whereas D and trimming came from the DNA. The profile shows 100,000 to 120,000 clones, about three quarters of them singletons. The V end was cut by 3 bases, the J end by 7 bases, with 9 bases between. The CDR3 runs to 12 residues. Per the germline V gene, CDR1 is SEHNR and CDR2 is FQNEAQ (reference sequence). This sequence joins TRBV7-9 and TRBJ1-2; D remains ambiguous. The TCR was taken from a woman in her seventies with acute or convalescent COVID-19. The material sequenced was peripheral blood. The CDR3, as DNA: TGTGCCAGCAGCTTTTCCGACATTGGCTACACCTTC. Protein product: CASSFSDIGYTF.